The 5 T cell receptor beta chains below all came from one sample that was sequenced in a study of T cells in localized non-small cell lung cancer. TCRdb's table, derived via immunoSEQ multiplex PCR, lists solely in-frame clones and lacks some. The sample records about 33,000 clones, about 81% being singletons. The sample was peripheral blood, taken before any cancer treatment. These receptors all come from a male donor older than 55 with stage II squamous cell lung carcinoma.

This clone is labeled medium-sized. The rearrangement joins TRBV10-1 to TRBJ2-7, with 11 positions matching TRBD2. After removal of 6 bases from V and 3 bases from J, the junction contained 7 bases not matched to a gene. This CDR3 has 15 amino acids. Per the germline V gene, CDR1 is WNHNN and CDR2 is SYGVQD (reference sequence). The CDR3 spells CASRQIAGGFYEQYF. The CDR3, as DNA: TGCGCCAGCAGACAGATAGCGGGAGGGTTCTACGAGCAGTACTTC.

Details on this clone: It is likely a read error, because the conserved phenylalanine at the end of the CDR3 is missing. The DNA is omitted, as the CDR3 cannot be located on it reliably, and the CDR3 follows TCRdb's listing. This chain links TRBV5-4 with TRBJ2-7; the table assigns TRBD2, which was not confirmed against the DNA. Ends included, the CDR3 has 12 residues. CDR1 SGHNT and CDR2 YYREEE come from the germline V gene (reference sequence). The CDR3 protein is CASSLGGTSGSS.

The chain has TRBV28 and TRBJ1-3; D possibly corresponds to TRBD1 (6 bases). Germline V lookup: CDR1 MDHEN, CDR2 SYDVKM. V was trimmed by 4 bases and J by 3 bases, leaving 13 bases between them. This CDR3 region has 15 residues. The CDR3 bases are TGTGCCAGCAGTTCCACAGGGAGAGATGGAAACACCATATATTTT. Translated: CASSSTGRDGNTIYF.

This sequence joins TRBV15 and TRBJ2-7, with TRBD1 matching over 7 bases. Per the germline V gene, CDR1 is LNHNV and CDR2 is YYDKDF (reference sequence). The CDR3 totals 15 residues. V shed 1 base, J shed 3 bases, and the junction held 6 bases outside the gene matches. The CDR3 nucleotides read TGTGCCACCAGCAGAGGAGGGACAGCTAACTACGAGCAGTACTTC. It is translated as CATSRGGTANYEQYF.

The genes are TRBV5-8 and TRBJ1-5; 7 nucleotides line up with TRBD1. CDR1 SGHTS and CDR2 YDEGEE come from the germline V gene. The CDR3 spans 15 residues. Unmatched junction bases numbered 7, after V lost 0 bases and J lost 7 bases. CDR3 sequence reads: CASSLVGGGGQPQHF. CDR3 nucleotides: TGTGCCAGCAGCTTGGTTGGAGGGGGCGGCCAGCCCCAGCATTTT. Supplemented by reference TRBV5-8 and TRBJ1-5, the full variable domain reads EAGVTQSPTHLIKTRGQQATLRCSPISGHTSVYWYQQALGLGLQFLLWYDEGEERNRGNFPPRFSGRQFPNYSSELNVNALELEDSALYLCASSLVGGGGQPQHFGDGTRLSIL.